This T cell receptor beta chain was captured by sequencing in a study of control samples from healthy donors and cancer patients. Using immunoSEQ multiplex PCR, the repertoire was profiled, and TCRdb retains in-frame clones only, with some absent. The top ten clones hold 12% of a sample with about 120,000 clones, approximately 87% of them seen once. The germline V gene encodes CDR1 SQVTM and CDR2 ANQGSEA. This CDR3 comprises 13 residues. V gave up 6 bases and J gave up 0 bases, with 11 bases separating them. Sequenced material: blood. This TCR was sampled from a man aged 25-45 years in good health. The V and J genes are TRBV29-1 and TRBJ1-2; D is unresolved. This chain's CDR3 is CSVQQTTNYGYTF. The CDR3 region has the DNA TGCAGCGTCCAGCAGACCACTAACTATGGCTACACCTTC.